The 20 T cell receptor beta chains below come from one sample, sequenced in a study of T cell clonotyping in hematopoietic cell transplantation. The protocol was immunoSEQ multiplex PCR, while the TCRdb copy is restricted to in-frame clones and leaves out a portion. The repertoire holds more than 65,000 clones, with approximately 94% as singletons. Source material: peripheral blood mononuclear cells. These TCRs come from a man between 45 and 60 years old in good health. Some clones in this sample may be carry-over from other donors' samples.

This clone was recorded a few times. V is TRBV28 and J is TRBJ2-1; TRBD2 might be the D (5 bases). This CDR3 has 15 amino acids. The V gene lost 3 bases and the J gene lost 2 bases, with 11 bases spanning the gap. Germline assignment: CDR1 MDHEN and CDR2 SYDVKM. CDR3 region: CASSLTGWPYNEQFF. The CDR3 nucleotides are TGTGCCAGCAGTTTGACGGGATGGCCCTACAATGAGCAGTTCTTC.

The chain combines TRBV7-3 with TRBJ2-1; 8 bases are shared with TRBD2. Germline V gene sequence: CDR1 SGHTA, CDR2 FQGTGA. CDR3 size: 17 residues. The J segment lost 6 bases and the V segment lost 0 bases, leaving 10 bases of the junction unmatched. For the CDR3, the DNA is TGTGCCAGCAGCTTAACGGTTCGGGAGGGCCCAACCAATGAGCAGTTCTTC. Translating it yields CASSLTVREGPTNEQFF.

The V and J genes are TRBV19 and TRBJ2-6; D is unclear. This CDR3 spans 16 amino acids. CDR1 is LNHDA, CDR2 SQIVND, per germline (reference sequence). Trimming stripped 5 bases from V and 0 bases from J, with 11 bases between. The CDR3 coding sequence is TGTGCCAGTAGTCTCGACGGGTACTCTGGGGCCAACGTCCTGACTTTC. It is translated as CASSLDGYSGANVLTF.

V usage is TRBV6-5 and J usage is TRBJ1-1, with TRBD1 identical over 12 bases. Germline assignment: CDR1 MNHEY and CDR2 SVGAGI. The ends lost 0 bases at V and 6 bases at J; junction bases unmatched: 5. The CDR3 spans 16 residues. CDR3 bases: TGTGCCAGCAGTTACTCGAGGGACAGGGGGCTCGCTGAAGCTTTCTTT. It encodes CASSYSRDRGLAEAFF.

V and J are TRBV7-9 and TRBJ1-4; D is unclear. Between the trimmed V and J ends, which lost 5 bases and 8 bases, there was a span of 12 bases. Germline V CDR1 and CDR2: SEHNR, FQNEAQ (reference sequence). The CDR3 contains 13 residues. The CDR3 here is CASSGRTEEKLFF. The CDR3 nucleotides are TGTGCCAGCAGCGGCAGGACGGAAGAAAAACTGTTTTTT.

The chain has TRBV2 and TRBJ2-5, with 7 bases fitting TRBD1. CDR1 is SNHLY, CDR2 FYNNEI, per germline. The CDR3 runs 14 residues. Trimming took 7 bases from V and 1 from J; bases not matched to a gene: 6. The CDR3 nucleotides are TGTGCCAGCACCTTAAGGACAGGCCAAGAGACCCAGTACTTC. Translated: CASTLRTGQETQYF.

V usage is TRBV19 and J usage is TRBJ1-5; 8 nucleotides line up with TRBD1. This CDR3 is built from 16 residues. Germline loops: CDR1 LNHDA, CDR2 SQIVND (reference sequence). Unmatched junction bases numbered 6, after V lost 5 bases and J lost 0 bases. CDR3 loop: CASSLRTGNSNQPQHF. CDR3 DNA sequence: TGTGCCAGTAGTCTTCGGACAGGGAATAGCAATCAGCCCCAGCATTTT. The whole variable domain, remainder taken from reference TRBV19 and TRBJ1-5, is DGGITQSPKYLFRKEGQNVTLSCEQNLNHDAMYWYRQDPGQGLRLIYYSQIVNDFQKGDIAEGYSVSREKKESFPLTVTSAQKNPTAFYLCASSLRTGNSNQPQHFGDGTRLSIL.

CDR3 region: CASSQTHTGNTEAFF. The CDR3 DNA reads as TGTGCCAGCAGTCAAACCCATACAGGGAACACTGAAGCTTTCTTT. The chain couples TRBV2 to TRBJ1-1; D might be TRBD1 (5 bases). The V end was cut by 5 bases, the J end by 1 base, with 14 bases between. Germline CDR1 SNHLY, CDR2 FYNNEI. CDR3 length equals 15 residues.

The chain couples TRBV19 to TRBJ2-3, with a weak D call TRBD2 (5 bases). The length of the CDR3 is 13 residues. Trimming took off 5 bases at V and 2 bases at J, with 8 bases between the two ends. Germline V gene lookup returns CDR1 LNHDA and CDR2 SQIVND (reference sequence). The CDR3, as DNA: TGTGCCAGTAGTCCGGGATTCACAGATACGCAGTATTTT. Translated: CASSPGFTDTQYF.

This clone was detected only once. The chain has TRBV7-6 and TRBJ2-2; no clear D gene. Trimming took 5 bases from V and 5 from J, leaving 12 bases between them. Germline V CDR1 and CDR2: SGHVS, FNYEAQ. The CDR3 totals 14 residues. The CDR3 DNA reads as TGTGCCAGCAGCCCCGCGCTGAGGACCGGGGAGCTGTTTTTT. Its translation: CASSPALRTGELFF.

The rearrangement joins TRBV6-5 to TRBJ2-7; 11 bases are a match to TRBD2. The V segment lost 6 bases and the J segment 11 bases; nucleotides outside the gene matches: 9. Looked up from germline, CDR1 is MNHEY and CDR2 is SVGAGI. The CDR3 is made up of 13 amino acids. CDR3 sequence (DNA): TGTGCCAGCAGGGGTAGCGGGAGGGGGGAGGAGTACTTC. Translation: CASRGSGRGEEYF.

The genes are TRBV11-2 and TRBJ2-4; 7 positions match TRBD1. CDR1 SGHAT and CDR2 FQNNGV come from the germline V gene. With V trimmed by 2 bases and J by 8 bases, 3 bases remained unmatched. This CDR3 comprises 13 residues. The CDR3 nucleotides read TGTGCCAGCAGCTTACAGGGGGTTGACATTCAGTACTTC. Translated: CASSLQGVDIQYF.

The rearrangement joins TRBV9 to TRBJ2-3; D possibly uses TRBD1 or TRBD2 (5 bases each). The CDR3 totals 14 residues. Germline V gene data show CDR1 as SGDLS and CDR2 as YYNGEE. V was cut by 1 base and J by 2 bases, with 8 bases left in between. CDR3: CASSVRGDTDTQYF. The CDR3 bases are TGTGCCAGCAGCGTAAGAGGGGACACAGATACGCAGTATTTT.

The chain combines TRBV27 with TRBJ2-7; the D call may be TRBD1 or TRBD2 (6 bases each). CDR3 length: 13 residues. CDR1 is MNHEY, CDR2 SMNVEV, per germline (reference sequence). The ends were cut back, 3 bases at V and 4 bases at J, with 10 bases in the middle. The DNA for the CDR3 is TGTGCCAGCAGTTTTGAGGGGGGATACGAGCAGTACTTC. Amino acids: CASSFEGGYEQYF.

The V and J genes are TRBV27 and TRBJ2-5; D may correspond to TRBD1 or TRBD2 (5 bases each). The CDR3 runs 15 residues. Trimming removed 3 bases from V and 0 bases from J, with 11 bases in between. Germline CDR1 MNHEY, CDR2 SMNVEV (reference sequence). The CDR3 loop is CASSLGTVNQETQYF. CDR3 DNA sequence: TGTGCCAGCAGTTTGGGGACCGTAAACCAAGAGACCCAGTACTTC.

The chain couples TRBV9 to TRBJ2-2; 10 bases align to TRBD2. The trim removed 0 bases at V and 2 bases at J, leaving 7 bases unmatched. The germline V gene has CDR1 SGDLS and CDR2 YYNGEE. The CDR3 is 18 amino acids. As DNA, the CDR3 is TGTGCCAGCAGCGTAGGTCTAGCGGGGGCCGGTAACACCGGGGAGCTGTTTTTT. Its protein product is CASSVGLAGAGNTGELFF.

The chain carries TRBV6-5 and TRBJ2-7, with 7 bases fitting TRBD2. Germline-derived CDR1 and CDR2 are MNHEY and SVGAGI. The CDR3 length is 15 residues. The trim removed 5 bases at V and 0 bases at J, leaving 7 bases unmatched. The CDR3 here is CASSQTGLLSYEQYF. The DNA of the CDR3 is TGTGCCAGCAGTCAAACGGGACTACTCTCCTACGAGCAGTACTTC.

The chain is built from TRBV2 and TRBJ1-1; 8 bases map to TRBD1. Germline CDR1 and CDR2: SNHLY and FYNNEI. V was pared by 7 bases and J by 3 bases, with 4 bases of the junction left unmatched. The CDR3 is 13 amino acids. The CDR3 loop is CASTKQGDTEAFF. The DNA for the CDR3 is TGTGCCAGCACTAAACAGGGGGACACTGAAGCTTTCTTT.

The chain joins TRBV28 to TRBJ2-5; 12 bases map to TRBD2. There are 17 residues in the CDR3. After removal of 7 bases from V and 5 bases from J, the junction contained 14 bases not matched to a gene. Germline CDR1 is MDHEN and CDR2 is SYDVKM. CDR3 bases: TGTGCCAGCACCTCTTGGACTAGCGGGATCGATGGGGAGACCCAGTACTTC. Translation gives CASTSWTSGIDGETQYF. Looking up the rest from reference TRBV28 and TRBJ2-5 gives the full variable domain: DVKVTQSSRYLVKRTGEKVFLECVQDMDHENMFWYRQDPGLGLRLIYFSYDVKMKEKGDIPEGYSVSREKKERFSLILESASTNQTSMYLCASTSWTSGIDGETQYFGPGTRLLVL.

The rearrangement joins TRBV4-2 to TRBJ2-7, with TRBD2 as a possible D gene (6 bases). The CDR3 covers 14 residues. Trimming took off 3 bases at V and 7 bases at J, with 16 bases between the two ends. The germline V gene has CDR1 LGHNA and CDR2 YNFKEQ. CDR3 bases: TGTGCCAGCAGCCAGGCGGGACCGTCCTTGGAGCAGTACTTC. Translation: CASSQAGPSLEQYF.